A single sample gave rise to the 2 T cell receptor beta chains below, sequenced in a study of T cell responses to AZD1222 COVID-19 vaccine (dated by TCRdb to about 2021). The time point label for this specimen denotes: baseline before first vaccination. The library was produced with the immunoSEQ multiplex PCR assay. TCRdb obtained this table from immuneACCESS and retained in-frame rearrangements with V and J assigned. These tables miss some clones; where compared with another copy, unresolved V genes account for less than half of the shortfall, and the remainder is unexplained. The sample table records some 74,000 clones; more than 75% of these occur just once. 20% to 25% of the sample is held by the ten biggest clonotypes. The sample here was peripheral blood, taken on day 0 of AZD1222 vaccination. These receptors came from an adult in good health.

The chain recombines TRBV2 with TRBJ2-7; D is possibly TRBD2 (5 bases). Germline CDR1 SNHLY, CDR2 FYNNEI. Trimming shortened V by 2 bases and J by 3 bases, and 14 bases separated the two germline ends. The CDR3 is made up of 15 amino acids. The DNA of the CDR3 is TGTGCCAGCAGTGAAAGCGGCCTGTCCTACTACGAGCAGTACTTC. This sequence encodes CASSESGLSYYEQYF. The full variable domain, its missing parts supplied by reference TRBV2 and TRBJ2-7, is EPEVTQTPSHQVTQMGQEVILRCVPISNHLYFYWYRQILGQKVEFLVSFYNNEISEKSEIFDDQFSVERPDGSNFTLKIRSTKLEDSAMYFCASSESGLSYYEQYFGPGTRLTVT.

The rearrangement links TRBV25-1 to TRBJ2-3; 8 bases fit TRBD1. Germline V gives CDR1 MGHDK, CDR2 SYGVNS. V dropped 8 bases and J dropped 0; count of bases not matched to a gene: 4. The CDR3 has 14 amino acids. The CDR3 region has the DNA TGTGCCAGCGGGGACAGGTTGAGCACAGATACGCAGTATTTT. Amino acid sequence: CASGDRLSTDTQYF.